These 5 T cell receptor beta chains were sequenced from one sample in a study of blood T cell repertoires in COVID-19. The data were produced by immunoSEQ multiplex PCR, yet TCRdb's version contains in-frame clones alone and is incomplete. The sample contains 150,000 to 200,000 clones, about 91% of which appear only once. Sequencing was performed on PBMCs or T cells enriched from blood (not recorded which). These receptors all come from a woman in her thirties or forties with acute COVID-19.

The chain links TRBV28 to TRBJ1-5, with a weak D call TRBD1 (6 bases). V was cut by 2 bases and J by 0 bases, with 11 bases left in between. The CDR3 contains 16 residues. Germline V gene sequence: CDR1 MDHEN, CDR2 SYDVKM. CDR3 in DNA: TGTGCCAGCAGTTTAGGGGACACACATAGCAATCAGCCCCAGCATTTT. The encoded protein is CASSLGDTHSNQPQHF.

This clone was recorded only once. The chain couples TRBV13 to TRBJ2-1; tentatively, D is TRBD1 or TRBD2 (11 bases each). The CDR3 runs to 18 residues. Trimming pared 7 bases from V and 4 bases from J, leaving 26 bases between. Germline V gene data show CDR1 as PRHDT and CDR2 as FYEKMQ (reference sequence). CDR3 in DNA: TGTGCCAGCACCCGGACAGGGGGCAGGACTAGCGGGTACAATGAGCAGTTCTTC. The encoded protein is CASTRTGGRTSGYNEQFF.

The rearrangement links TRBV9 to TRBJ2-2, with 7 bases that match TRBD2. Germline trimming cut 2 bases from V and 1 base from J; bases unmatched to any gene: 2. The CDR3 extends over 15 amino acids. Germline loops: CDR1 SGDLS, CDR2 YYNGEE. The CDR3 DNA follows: TGTGCCAGCAGCGTCGGCGGGGGGAACACCGGGGAGCTGTTTTTT. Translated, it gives CASSVGGGNTGELFF. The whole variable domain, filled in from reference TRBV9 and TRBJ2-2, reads DSGVTQTPKHLITATGQRVTLRCSPRSGDLSVYWYQQSLDQGLQFLIQYYNGEERAKGNILERFSAQQFPDLHSELNLSSLELGDSALYFCASSVGGGNTGELFFGEGSRLTVL.

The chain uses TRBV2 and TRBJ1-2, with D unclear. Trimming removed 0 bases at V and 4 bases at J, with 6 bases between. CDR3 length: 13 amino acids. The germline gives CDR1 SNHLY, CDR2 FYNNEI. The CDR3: CASSEASLYGYTF. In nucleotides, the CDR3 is TGTGCCAGCAGTGAAGCCTCCCTCTATGGCTACACCTTC.

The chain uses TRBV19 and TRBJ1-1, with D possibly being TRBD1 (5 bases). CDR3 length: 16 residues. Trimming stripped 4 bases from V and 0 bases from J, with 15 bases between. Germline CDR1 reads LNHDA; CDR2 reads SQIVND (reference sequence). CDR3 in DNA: TGTGCCAGTAGTACCAGAGCGACAGCTTTGAACACTGAAGCTTTCTTT. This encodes CASSTRATALNTEAFF.